The next 31 T cell receptor beta chains were all read from a single sample in a study of T-cell reconstitution after alpha-beta-depleted transplantation in children. Library preparation (for TCRbeta) was performed with unique molecular identifiers. TCRdb processed the PCR reads anew with MiXCR; each CDR3 protein has one entry. The sample lists 490,000 or so distinct CDR3 sequences, around 13% seen once, with 4.5% to 6% in the top ten. The source material was PBMCs from the stem cell graft donor, sampled from the stem cell graft. The receptors shown here come from a human donor who donated a stem cell graft to a child with combined immunodeficiency.

This clonotype has a handful of counts. This chain uses TRBV9 with TRBJ2-3; tentatively, D is TRBD1 or TRBD2 (5 bases each). The V end was cut by 0 bases, the J end by 4 bases, with 15 bases between. The CDR3 extends over 16 amino acids. Germline CDR1 SGDLS, CDR2 YYNGEE. CDR3 in DNA: TGTGCCAGCAGCGTAGCCGCAGGGTTGGGAGCAGATACGCAGTATTTT. Protein product: CASSVAAGLGADTQYF. Complete variable domain (other parts from reference TRBV9 and TRBJ2-3): DSGVTQTPKHLITATGQRVTLRCSPRSGDLSVYWYQQSLDQGLQFLIQYYNGEERAKGNILERFSAQQFPDLHSELNLSSLELGDSALYFCASSVAAGLGADTQYFGPGTRLTVL.

Ten or more counts support this clonotype. The J gene is TRBJ1-2, the V gene TRBV5-6; TRBD1 might be the D (5 bases). Germline V CDR1 and CDR2: SGHDT, YYEEEE. V gave up 2 bases and J gave up 7 bases, with 12 bases separating them. CDR3 length: 13 residues. The CDR3 here is CASSFWGAGGYTF. The CDR3 DNA is TGTGCCAGCAGCTTCTGGGGCGCAGGTGGCTACACCTTC. Full variable domain (missing parts from reference TRBV5-6 and TRBJ1-2): DAGVTQSPTHLIKTRGQQVTLRCSPKSGHDTVSWYQQALGQGPQFIFQYYEEEERQRGNFPDRFSGHQFPNYSSELNVNALLLGDSALYLCASSFWGAGGYTFGSGTRLTVV.

The chain employs TRBV11-3 and TRBJ2-1, with D tentatively TRBD1 or TRBD2 (5 bases each). The CDR3 spans 17 residues. Trimming left V 5 bases short and J 6 bases short, with 23 bases between. Germline V gene sequence: CDR1 SGHNT, CDR2 YENEEA. The CDR3 region has the DNA TGTGCCAGCAGCCTTAGAGGGGAAGGTAATGTAGGCAATGAGCAGTTCTTC. This sequence encodes CASSLRGEGNVGNEQFF.

The chain joins TRBV29-1 to TRBJ1-1, with 8 bases matching TRBD1. J gave up 5 bases and V 7 bases, and 12 bases lay outside the gene matches. CDR3 size: 14 residues. Per the germline V gene, CDR1 is SQVTM and CDR2 is ANQGSEA. CDR3 nucleotide sequence: TGCAGCGGCAGATTCCAGGGGGCGCTGACTGAAGCTTTCTTT. The encoded protein is CSGRFQGALTEAFF.

This clonotype occurred a few times. This chain connects TRBV24-1 to TRBJ2-3; 13 nucleotides line up with TRBD2. V trimming: 3 bases; J trimming: 6 bases; junction bases outside the gene matches: 11. The length of the CDR3 is 18 residues. From germline, CDR1 is KGHDR and CDR2 SFDVKD. CDR3 protein: CATSDPRWGTSGKDTQYF. The CDR3 region has the DNA TGTGCCACCAGTGATCCCCGATGGGGGACTAGCGGGAAGGATACGCAGTATTTT.

In this sample, this clonotype turned up once. The junction does not match germline at one end; this may be a read error. This rearrangement joins TRBV5-6 to TRBJ1-5; D gene ambiguous. This CDR3 is built from 15 residues. Germline V gene lookup returns CDR1 SGHDT and CDR2 YYEEEE. CDR3 sequence reads: CACSRTSRSNQPQHF. In DNA, the CDR3 is TGTGCCTGCAGCCGGACGTCGCGTAGCAATCAGCCCCAGCATTTT. The variable domain in full, completed from reference TRBV5-6 and TRBJ1-5, reads DAGVTQSPTHLIKTRGQQVTLRCSPKSGHDTVSWYQQALGQGPQFIFQYYEEEERQRGNFPDRFSGHQFPNYSSELNVNALLLGDSALYLCACSRTSRSNQPQHFGDGTRLSIL.

This clonotype was counted between two and nine times. The CDR3 loop is CASSERTFYEQYF. For the CDR3, the DNA is TGTGCCAGCAGCGAAAGGACATTCTACGAGCAGTACTTC. The rearrangement joins TRBV21-1 to TRBJ2-7. TRBV21-1 is flagged as a pseudogene. The CDR3 is 13 residues long.

Points on this clonotype: A much more abundant neighbour one base away suggests this may be a read error. The genes are TRBV28 and TRBJ2-7; D not certain. From germline, CDR1 is MDHEN and CDR2 SYDVKM. This CDR3 contains 13 residues. This chain's CDR3 is CPSSFCLWCEQYF. For the CDR3, the DNA is TGTCCCAGCAGTTTCTGTTTGTGGTGCGAGCAGTACTTC.

The table lists this clonotype with a few counts. The rearrangement links TRBV20-1 to TRBJ2-7; D may be TRBD1 or TRBD2 (5 bases each). The CDR3 covers 13 residues. V shed 1 base and J shed 2 bases, with 9 bases lying between them. The germline V gene has CDR1 DFQATT and CDR2 SNEGSKA (reference sequence). In DNA form, the CDR3 reads TGCAGTGCTAGAGGGGACGCCACCTACGAGCAGTACTTC. Protein product: CSARGDATYEQYF.

The V gene is TRBV19, the J gene TRBJ2-5, with 8 bases aligning to TRBD1. J was trimmed by 0 bases and V by 8 bases; bases with no gene match: 8. The CDR3 covers 15 residues. Germline V CDR1 and CDR2: LNHDA, SQIVND (reference sequence). The CDR3 DNA sequence: TGTGCCAGTCAGGTTACAGGGGGAAACCAAGAGACCCAGTACTTC. It translates to CASQVTGGNQETQYF.

This chain uses TRBV2 with TRBJ2-3; 9 bases match TRBD2. The CDR3 covers 16 residues. Trimming cost V 3 bases and J 1 base; bases outside gene matches: 5. Germline CDR1 is SNHLY and CDR2 is FYNNEI. The CDR3 protein is CASSDVSGRGTDTQYF. DNA of the CDR3: TGTGCCAGCAGTGATGTTAGCGGGAGAGGCACAGATACGCAGTATTTT.

This clonotype was observed a handful of times. J is TRBJ2-2 and V is TRBV20-1; the D gene is possibly TRBD2 (5 bases). Per the germline V gene, CDR1 is DFQATT and CDR2 is SNEGSKA (reference sequence). V gave up 0 bases and J gave up 4 bases, with 15 bases separating them. The length of the CDR3 is 16 residues. The chain's CDR3 is CSARDRIDGGTGELFF. The CDR3 DNA is TGCAGTGCTAGAGATCGGATCGATGGAGGCACCGGGGAGCTGTTTTTT.

The J gene is TRBJ1-1, the V gene TRBV6-7, with 7 bases fitting TRBD1. TRBV6-7 is placed among ORFs of uncertain function. The trim removed 8 bases at V and 4 bases at J, leaving 19 bases unmatched. This CDR3 has 17 amino acids. The CDR3 reads CASPFGGGESLSTEAFF. CDR3 bases: TGTGCCAGCCCCTTCGGAGGGGGCGAAAGTTTGAGCACTGAAGCTTTCTTT.

There are many counts of this clonotype. The chain uses TRBV5-1 and TRBJ2-3, with 9 bases matching TRBD2. The CDR3 length is 14 residues. From germline, CDR1 is SGHRS and CDR2 YFSETQ. With 5 bases clipped from V and 6 bases from J, the junction kept 7 bases outside the gene matches. The CDR3 loop reads CASSEAGGRDTQYF. CDR3 nucleotide sequence: TGCGCCAGCAGTGAAGCGGGGGGAAGGGATACGCAGTATTTT.

This clonotype has ten or more counts. This chain uses TRBV12-3 or TRBV12-4 with TRBJ2-1; no clear D. The CDR3 totals 11 residues. V lost 8 bases, J lost 3 bases, and 5 bases lay in between. The CDR3 coding sequence is TGTGCCAGCTGCGTCTACAATGAGCAGTTCTTC. It translates to CASCVYNEQFF.

The chain employs TRBV3-1 and TRBJ2-2, with D tentatively TRBD1 (5 bases). Germline V gives CDR1 LGHDT, CDR2 YNNKEL (reference sequence). Trimming removed 1 base from V and 6 bases from J, with 9 bases in between. The CDR3 is 14 residues long. CDR3 in amino acids: CASSQVGQSGELFF. CDR3 DNA sequence: TGTGCCAGCAGCCAAGTTGGACAATCCGGGGAGCTGTTTTTT.

CDR3 amino acids: CASDQGANSNTEAFF. In DNA, the CDR3 is TGTGCTAGTGACCAAGGGGCCAACAGCAACACTGAAGCTTTCTTT. The rearrangement uses TRBV12-5 and TRBJ1-1; D might be TRBD1 (5 bases). This CDR3 region has 15 residues. V lost 7 bases, J lost 2 bases, and 17 bases lay in between. Germline CDR1 reads LGHNT; CDR2 reads FRNRAP.

This clonotype was recorded at least ten times. The rearrangement joins TRBV7-9 to TRBJ2-6, with a weak D call TRBD1 (6 bases). The germline gives CDR1 SEHNR, CDR2 FQNEAQ (reference sequence). The CDR3 runs to 15 residues. Trimming pared 6 bases from V and 1 base from J, leaving 10 bases between. The DNA of the CDR3 is TGTGCCAGCAGGCCACAGGGATCTGGGGCCAACGTCCTGACTTTC. It encodes CASRPQGSGANVLTF.

This clonotype was detected a few times. The V and J genes are TRBV10-3 and TRBJ2-3; perhaps TRBD2 as D (6 bases). This CDR3 has 14 amino acids. Trimming removed 4 bases from V and 2 bases from J, with 10 bases in between. Germline CDR1 ENHRY, CDR2 SYGVKD. The CDR3 sequence is CAISVLADTDTQYF. CDR3 nucleotides: TGTGCCATCAGTGTCTTAGCGGACACAGATACGCAGTATTTT.

This clonotype was detected a few times. The chain carries TRBV7-2 and TRBJ1-4, with D tentatively TRBD1 (6 bases). The V end was cut by 4 bases, the J end by 0 bases, with 12 bases between. The length of the CDR3 is 16 residues. Germline CDR1 SGHTA, CDR2 FQGNSA. The CDR3 sequence is CASSSQRQATNEKLFF. DNA for the CDR3: TGTGCCAGCAGCTCCCAGCGACAGGCAACTAATGAAAAACTGTTTTTT. Full variable domain (missing parts from reference TRBV7-2 and TRBJ1-4): GAGVSQSPSNKVTEKGKDVELRCDPISGHTALYWYRQSLGQGLEFLIYFQGNSAPDKSGLPSDRFSAERTGGSVSTLTIQRTQQEDSAVYLCASSSQRQATNEKLFFGSGTQLSVL.

Only a few counts were recorded for this clonotype. The chain recombines TRBV7-2 with TRBJ1-5, with D hard to call. Germline CDR1 is SGHTA and CDR2 is FQGNSA. This CDR3 is built from 14 residues. V was pared by 2 bases and J by 2 bases, with 7 bases between. The CDR3 loop is CASSLRLGNQPQHF. The CDR3 DNA reads TGTGCCAGCAGCTTAAGACTGGGCAATCAGCCCCAGCATTTT.

At least ten counts were recorded for this clonotype. The chain joins TRBV28 to TRBJ2-7; 12 bases match TRBD2. The germline CDR1 and CDR2 sequences are MDHEN and SYDVKM. V lost 6 bases to trimming and J lost 3 bases; unmatched junction nucleotides: 6. CDR3 length: 15 amino acids. The CDR3 protein is CASRLTSGRNYEQYF. DNA for the CDR3: TGTGCCAGCAGACTTACTAGCGGGAGGAACTACGAGCAGTACTTC.

The chain joins TRBV5-1 to TRBJ2-4; 8 positions match TRBD1. The V and J ends lost 0 bases and 7 bases, in that order; junction bases with no gene match: 9. This CDR3 contains 16 residues. Germline assignment: CDR1 SGHRS and CDR2 YFSETQ. Written as DNA, the CDR3 is TGCGCCAGCAGCTTGGTCCCGACAGGGGTAACGAACATTCAGTACTTC. This gives the protein CASSLVPTGVTNIQYF.

V and J are TRBV19 and TRBJ1-1; unclear D gene. The germline gives CDR1 LNHDA, CDR2 SQIVND (reference sequence). Trimming pared 3 bases from V and 3 bases from J, leaving 17 bases between. The CDR3 is 16 residues long. The CDR3 coding sequence is TGTGCCAGTAGTATTACGGATGGAGGAGTTGACACTGAAGCTTTCTTT. It encodes CASSITDGGVDTEAFF.

This clonotype was recorded a few times. The chain's CDR3 is CASSHFRTGTYEQYF. Here the CDR3 DNA reads TGTGCCAGCAGCCATTTTAGGACAGGGACCTACGAGCAGTACTTC. The genes are TRBV14 and TRBJ2-7; 8 positions match TRBD1. There are 15 residues in the CDR3. Germline V gene lookup returns CDR1 SGHDN and CDR2 FVKESK. Losses at the gene ends were 3 bases for V and 2 bases for J; bases not matched to a gene: 6.

This clonotype was recorded once. V gene TRBV6-4 combines with J gene TRBJ1-1; TRBD1 might be the D (5 bases). CDR3 length: 21 residues. Looked up from germline, CDR1 is MRHNA and CDR2 is SNTAGT. The V end lost 2 bases, the J end lost 1 base, and 29 bases lay between the germline ends. CDR3 loop: CASSDPPGRGVRSVANTEAFF. In DNA form, the CDR3 reads TGTGCCAGCAGTGACCCTCCGGGACGAGGGGTCAGAAGCGTGGCGAACACTGAAGCTTTCTTT.

V and J are TRBV6-2 or TRBV6-3 and TRBJ2-7, with 13 bases aligning to TRBD2. This CDR3 spans 15 amino acids. Trimming cost V 4 bases and J 6 bases; bases outside gene matches: 6. Germline assignment: CDR1 MNHEY and CDR2 SVGEGT. Here the CDR3 DNA reads TGTGCCAGCAGTTGGGGGACTAGCGGGATAAGCGAGCAGTACTTC. Translated: CASSWGTSGISEQYF.

The J gene is TRBJ1-5, the V gene TRBV9, with no clear D. The CDR3 has 13 amino acids. Germline V gene data show CDR1 as SGDLS and CDR2 as YYNGEE. Trimming removed 3 bases from V and 5 bases from J, with 9 bases in between. CDR3 loop: CASSATPYQPQHF. The CDR3 DNA reads as TGTGCCAGCAGCGCAACCCCATATCAGCCCCAGCATTTT.

There are a few counts of this clonotype. This chain uses TRBV12-3 or TRBV12-4 with TRBJ2-7; maybe TRBD1 (6 bases). Trimming removed 4 bases at V and 6 bases at J, with 10 bases between. This CDR3 contains 12 residues. The CDR3 here is CASSWTVFEQYF. CDR3 coding DNA: TGTGCCAGCAGTTGGACAGTCTTCGAGCAGTACTTC.

This clonotype was seen many times. The chain recombines TRBV5-8 with TRBJ2-3; 8 bases are a match to TRBD2. Unmatched junction bases numbered 6, after V lost 4 bases and J lost 5 bases. This CDR3 contains 14 residues. Germline V lookup: CDR1 SGHTS, CDR2 YDEGEE. The DNA of the CDR3 is TGTGCCAGCAGCCCAGCGGGAGCGATAGATACGCAGTATTTT. It yields the protein CASSPAGAIDTQYF.

This clonotype has a handful of counts. The chain uses TRBV12-3 or TRBV12-4 and TRBJ2-7; D is perhaps TRBD2 (5 bases). The CDR3 totals 16 residues. Trimming stripped 6 bases from V and 3 bases from J, with 21 bases between. The CDR3 nucleotides read TGTGCCAGCAGCCTAGACGGTGGCGGGTTGATCTACGAGCAGTACTTC. It encodes CASSLDGGGLIYEQYF.